The subject of this entry is one TCR beta chain. The antigen is unknown. A read error is possible here, since a much larger clone lies one base away. Unsorted bulk tissue, about 19-32 mg of it, served as the source for co-extraction of RNA and DNA. The cohort consisted of patients whose primary liver carcinoma was surgically resected. No treatment had been given to the patients, who were chronically infected with HBV. These data originate in a study of tumor-infiltrating lymphocytes in primary liver carcinoma. Study overall: These patients were men and women whose ages were 30 to 69 years. Whole-study results and caveats: Tumor region pairs overlapped more than did tumor-adjacent and tumor-blood pairs.

The germline V gene encodes CDR1 SGHDN and CDR2 FVKESK. The length of the CDR3 is 15 residues. TCR beta cDNA was prepared out of approximately 470 ng total RNA by means of a constant-region primer. ARM-PCR, slightly modified, supplied the TCR beta libraries through three nested multiplex PCR rounds. In the first two PCR rounds, TRBV1-TRBV30 forward primers were paired with a C-beta reverse primer, and each round lasted approximately 9 cycles. TCRdb independently ran MiXCR on the multiplex PCR reads; one entry per CDR3 protein. This table has 75,000 to 80,000 distinct CDR3 sequences, 69% appearing once.

J is TRBJ1-4 and V is TRBV14; D unresolved. This receptor was taken from a middle-aged man with primary liver carcinoma and hepatitis B virus infection. The sample consisted of tumor-adjacent normal liver tissue. DNA for the CDR3: TGTGCCAGCAACCAAGGCATCTTTCCGGATGAAAAACTGTTTTTT. Translating gives CASNQGIFPDEKLFF.